In this sample, the clone carrying this T cell receptor (beta chain) turned up a few times. The antigen remains unidentified. One heparinised blood draw, averaging roughly 120 mL, came from each donor. The purity of all sorted populations exceeded 98%. This record comes from a study of beta chain features in type 1 diabetes. Study outcomes and limitations: Researchers report that Type 1 diabetes patients had moderately but significantly shorter TCRB CDR3s across all four CD4+ subsets.

Expressed TCRB transcripts were sequenced because the entire RNA isolate underwent reverse transcription. The repertoire was sequenced with immunoSEQ multiplex PCR; TCRdb's copy has only in-frame clones and lacks some. This sample carries about 650,000 clones, around 12% of them seen once, and the ten largest clones take about 0.11%. There are 15 residues in the CDR3. From germline, CDR1 is SGHNT and CDR2 YENEEA. Trimming took 6 bases from V and 1 from J; bases not matched to a gene: 4. The sequenced material came from naive CD4+ T cells from blood. The rearrangement links TRBV11-3 to TRBJ2-5; 11 nucleotides line up with TRBD2. This TCR was recovered from a young man with type 1 diabetes. The CDR3: CASRRLAGTQETQYF. CDR3 in DNA: TGTGCCAGCAGGAGACTAGCGGGGACCCAAGAGACCCAGTACTTC.